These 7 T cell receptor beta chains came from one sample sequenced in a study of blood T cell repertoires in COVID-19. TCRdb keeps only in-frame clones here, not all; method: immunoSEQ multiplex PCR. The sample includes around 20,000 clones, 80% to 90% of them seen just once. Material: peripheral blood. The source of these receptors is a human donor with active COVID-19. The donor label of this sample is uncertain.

CDR3 DNA sequence: TGTGCCAGCAGCTTAGACAAAGCAACTAATGAAAAACTGTTTTTT. Protein: CASSLDKATNEKLFF. This chain joins TRBV7-8 and TRBJ1-4; D not resolved. V lost 1 base, J lost 0 bases, and 6 bases lay in between. Germline V gene lookup returns CDR1 SGHVS and CDR2 FQNEAQ. The CDR3 has 15 residues.

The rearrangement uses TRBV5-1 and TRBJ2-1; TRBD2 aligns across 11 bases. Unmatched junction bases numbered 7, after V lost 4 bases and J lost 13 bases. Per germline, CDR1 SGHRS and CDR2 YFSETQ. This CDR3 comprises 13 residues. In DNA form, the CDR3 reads TGCGCCAGCAGCAACGGACTAGCGGGCGATCAGTTCTTC. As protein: CASSNGLAGDQFF.

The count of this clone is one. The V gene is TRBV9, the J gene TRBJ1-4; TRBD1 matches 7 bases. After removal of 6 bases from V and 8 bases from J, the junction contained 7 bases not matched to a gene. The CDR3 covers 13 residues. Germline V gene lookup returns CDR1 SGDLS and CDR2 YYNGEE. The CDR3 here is CASTARDSEKLFF. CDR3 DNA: TGTGCCAGCACCGCCCGGGACAGCGAAAAACTGTTTTTT.

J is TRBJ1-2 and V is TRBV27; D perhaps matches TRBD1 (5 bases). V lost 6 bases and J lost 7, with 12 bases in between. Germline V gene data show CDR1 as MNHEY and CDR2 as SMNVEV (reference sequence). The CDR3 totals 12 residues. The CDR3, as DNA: TGTGCCAGCAGGCAGGGTTCGCTTGGCTACACCTTC. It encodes CASRQGSLGYTF.

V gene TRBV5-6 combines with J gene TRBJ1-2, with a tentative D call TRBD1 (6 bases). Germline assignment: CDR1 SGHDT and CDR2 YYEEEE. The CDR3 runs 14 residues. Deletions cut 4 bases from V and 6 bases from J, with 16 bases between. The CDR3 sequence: CASSVITGTDGYTF. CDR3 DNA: TGTGCCAGCAGCGTCATTACAGGGACGGATGGCTACACCTTC.

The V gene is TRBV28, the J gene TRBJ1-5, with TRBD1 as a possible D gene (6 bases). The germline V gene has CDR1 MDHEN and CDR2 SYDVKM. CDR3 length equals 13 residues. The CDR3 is CALGASYNQPQHF. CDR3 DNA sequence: TGTGCGTTGGGGGCATCTTACAATCAGCCCCAGCATTTT.

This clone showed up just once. The CDR3, as DNA: TGTGCCAGCAGCCTCACAGGGAACGAGCAGTACTTC. This codes for CASSLTGNEQYF. The chain links TRBV7-9 to TRBJ2-7; D possibly corresponds to TRBD1 (6 bases). Germline CDR1 SEHNR, CDR2 FQNEAQ (reference sequence). CDR3 size: 12 residues. V gave up 5 bases and J gave up 5 bases, with 10 bases separating them. Variable domain in full (rest from reference TRBV7-9 and TRBJ2-7): DTGVSQNPRHKITKRGQNVTFRCDPISEHNRLYWYRQTLGQGPEFLTYFQNEAQLEKSRLLSDRFSAERPKGSFSTLEIQRTEQGDSAMYLCASSLTGNEQYFGPGTRLTVT.